This T cell receptor beta chain was sequenced during a study of cytomegalovirus exposure and HLA in healthy donors. Trimming removed 2 bases at V and 6 bases at J, with 17 bases between. This CDR3 spans 15 amino acids. CDR1 and CDR2 (germline): MDHEN, SYDVKM. In regard to this clone: Its specificity is unknown.

The primer mix had 60 Vbeta and 13 Jbeta primers. The table came from immunoSEQ multiplex PCR; TCRdb's copy has only in-frame clones and leaves some out. This sample's table has approximately 110,000 clones. Findings and limits, study-wide: In a later analysis, TCR beta V- and J-gene trimming was associated with a missense DCLRE1C variant. Listed as cytomegalovirus-associated were approximately 160 TCR beta chains. TRBV6-2, TRBV6-3 and some other V segments were excluded as indistinguishable.

This chain joins TRBV28 and TRBJ2-7, with D maybe TRBD2 (6 bases). The source is a young man in good health and CMV-seronegative. Sequenced sample: PBMCs. This CDR3 reads CASSLTGANVFEQYF. In DNA form, the CDR3 reads TGTGCCAGCAGTTTAACGGGAGCGAATGTCTTCGAGCAGTACTTC.